This T cell receptor (beta chain) was identified during a study of T cell repertoires in cytomegalovirus infection. One entry per CDR3 protein, called by TCRdb with MiXCR from the reads. The sample carries hundreds of thousands of distinct CDR3 sequences, just under 30% recorded once. Concerning this clonotype: Its antigen is unidentified.

Germline values: CDR1 MNHEY, CDR2 SMNVEV (reference sequence). This CDR3 contains 17 residues. The V and J ends lost 2 bases and 2 bases respectively, with 18 bases between them. The specimen comprised cultured PBMCs, sampled from culture after CMV antigen stimulation. The TCR originated in a human donor in good health (CMV status not recorded). Some clones in this sample may be carry-over from other donors' samples. The chain has TRBV27 and TRBJ1-2; tentatively, D is TRBD1 (5 bases). The CDR3 spells CASSLNGREGANYGYTF. The CDR3, as DNA: TGTGCCAGCAGTTTAAACGGGCGGGAAGGGGCGAACTATGGCTACACCTTC.